This TCR beta chain was recovered during a study of T-cell memory formation after mild COVID-19 (dated by TCRdb to the early 2020s). Study-wide context: Most TCR sequence clusters were specific to one of the two donors. In two donors, T-cell clones that expanded and contracted after mild COVID-19 were followed by sequencing TCRalpha and TCRbeta repertoires longitudinally. Two young, previously healthy adult volunteers made up the cohort, one male and one female. The paper's findings and limits, for the study overall: Contracting CD4+ clones were located mainly in the CM and EM memory subsets, whereas CD8+ clones were found to be enriched in EMRA. Clones contracting from day 15 to 85 had balanced CD4/CD8 phenotypes, while a second wave expanding from day 15 to 37 was biased towards CD4+. The study covered only a couple of mild cases, and larger cohorts including severe cases with pre-infection samples were considered necessary. Some responding clones were detected in pre-infection memory, suggesting pre-existing cross-reactive memory T cells joined the SARS-CoV-2 response. SARS-CoV-2 specificity was not confirmed for the second-wave clones peaking on day 37.

The cysteine opens and the phenylalanine closes a CDR3 of 21 amino acids. Only the CDR3 part of the read is kept: 63 bases, read in frame from the first base. The germline V gene provides CDR1 LGHNT and CDR2 FRNRAP. V loses 4 bases, J loses 2 bases, and the germline ends lie 27 bases apart. These reads were obtained on an Illumina NovaSeq 6000. Using 5'RACE with constant-segment primers, TCRalpha and TCRbeta cDNA libraries were constructed, with sample barcodes and unique molecular identifiers added in the process. RNA was extracted from every sample with Trizol reagent. Library amplification was performed in two PCR steps, and a second sample barcode and Illumina TruSeq adapters were introduced in the second step. Sequencing of libraries was performed on an Illumina NovaSeq with 2 x 150 bp paired-end reads. The study's processing was this. The reads were demultiplexed and collapsed into UMI-guided consensus sequences using migec v1.2.7. Using mixcr v2.1.11, the UMI consensuses were aligned to TRA and TRB V and J templates and assembled into clonotypes. A clonotype was counted as expanded or contracted only when both edgeR and NoisET called the clonotype significant, with the noise models trained on biological replicates. For edgeR calls, the cutoffs were a false discovery rate-adjusted p below 0.01 and a log2 fold-change threshold of 1. As an exploratory analysis of dynamics, max-normalized trajectories of the 1000 most abundant clonotypes were examined by PCA with hierarchical clustering. Separately sequenced CD4+ and CD8+ repertoires were used to assign a CD4 or CD8 phenotype to each responding clone. The raw public reads went through TCRdb reprocessing: fastp at Q25, MiXCR clone calling, in-frame beta chains kept. When rows share a CDR3 protein, they turn into one entry using the most common DNA and genes. The V and J calls were not made by the authors but by TCRdb's processing. The sample table lists about 320,000 distinct CDR3 sequences, around 15% of them with a count of one. The top ten clonotypes cover approximately 22% of the sample.

PBMCs were isolated by Ficoll-Paque density gradient centrifugation. As for this clonotype: The antigen it recognizes is unknown. The input lacks base qualities; no much larger clone sits a single base away.

Sample: PBMCs or a T cell subset sorted from them (not recorded which). This receptor was taken from a man aged 18 to 30 who had mild COVID-19 (a few samples of this study predate the infection). The sample titles of this study are shuffled in the database, so cell type and time point are left out; the donor was told from shared clones. The sequence links TRBV12-5 to TRBJ2-6, with TRBD1 tentatively as D gene (6 bases match). This receptor has the CDR3 CASGWAWSRGISQPGANVLTF. The DNA reads as follows: TGTGCTAGTGGTTGGGCCTGGAGCAGGGGTATTAGTCAACCTGGGGCCAACGTCCTGACTTTC. Where the CDR3 stops, the reference TRBV12-5 and TRBJ2-6 genes take over; the full variable domain is DARVTQTPRHKVTEMGQEVTMRCQPILGHNTVFWYRQTMMQGLELLAYFRNRAPLDDSGMPKDRFSAEMPDATLATLKIQPSEPRDSAVYFCASGWAWSRGISQPGANVLTFGAGSRLTVL.